One sample yielded the 18 T cell receptor beta chains listed below, sequenced in a study of blood T cell repertoires in COVID-19. Some clones are missing from TCRdb's copy, which holds only in-frame ones; the method was immunoSEQ multiplex PCR. The repertoire holds about 230,000 clones, with approximately 87% as singletons. The sequenced sample was peripheral blood. The receptor source for this set is a woman aged 65 to 85 with active or convalescent COVID-19.

CDR3 sequence reads: CASSLDRVGGNQPQHF. CDR3 nucleotide sequence: TGTGCCAGCAGCTTAGACAGGGTAGGCGGCAATCAGCCCCAGCATTTT. V usage is TRBV7-8 and J usage is TRBJ1-5; tentative D call: TRBD1 (6 bases). The CDR3 length is 16 residues. Germline values: CDR1 SGHVS, CDR2 FQNEAQ. Trimming shortened V by 1 base and J by 2 bases, and 12 bases separated the two germline ends.

The chain carries TRBV4-3 and TRBJ1-2; D remains ambiguous. Germline CDR1 is LGHNA and CDR2 is YSLEER. V was pared by 5 bases and J by 2 bases, with 6 bases between. The CDR3 runs to 12 residues. The CDR3 DNA reads TGCGCCAGCAGCGCACAGAACTATGGCTACACCTTC. It specifies CASSAQNYGYTF.

This sequence joins TRBV6-4 and TRBJ1-6; TRBD1 agrees at 9 bases. Germline lookup yields CDR1 MRHNA and CDR2 SNTAGT. CDR3 size: 15 residues. V lost 9 bases and J lost 5; bases outside the gene matches: 8. The CDR3 DNA reads TGTGCCAGAAAAATCCGGGACAGGGATAATTCACCCCTCCACTTT. Protein sequence: CARKIRDRDNSPLHF.

The chain has TRBV6-5 and TRBJ2-2; 7 nucleotides match TRBD1. CDR3 length equals 15 residues. J lost 2 bases, V lost 6 bases, and 6 bases had no gene match. Germline V gene lookup returns CDR1 MNHEY and CDR2 SVGAGI. CDR3 in DNA: TGTGCCAGCAGAACAGGGGCCGCCAACACCGGGGAGCTGTTTTTT. It encodes CASRTGAANTGELFF.

V gene TRBV4-1 combines with J gene TRBJ2-7, with TRBD2 identical over 8 bases. The ends lost 4 bases at V and 0 bases at J; junction bases unmatched: 11. The CDR3 consists of 17 residues. Per the germline V gene, CDR1 is MGHRA and CDR2 is YSYEKL. The DNA of the CDR3 is TGCGCCAGCAGCCTCCGGGACGGGAGGGGGGCCTCCTACGAGCAGTACTTC. Its translation: CASSLRDGRGASYEQYF.

This chain connects TRBV6-2 or TRBV6-3 to TRBJ1-1; D remains ambiguous. This CDR3 is 14 amino acids long. Per the germline V gene, CDR1 is MNHEY and CDR2 is SVGEGT. V was shortened by 3 bases and J by 5 bases, with 13 bases between the two germline ends. CDR3 region: CASSYAEGRTEAFF. CDR3 nucleotide sequence: TGTGCCAGCAGTTATGCCGAGGGAAGGACTGAAGCTTTCTTT.

V gene TRBV7-6 combines with J gene TRBJ2-2, with TRBD1 matching 7 bases. The CDR3 extends over 16 amino acids. V trimming: 1 base; J trimming: 1 base; junction bases outside the gene matches: 3. Germline CDR1 reads SGHVS; CDR2 reads FNYEAQ. CDR3 sequence (DNA): TGTGCCAGCAGCTTAGGACAGGGTGGGAACACCGGGGAGCTGTTTTTT. Translating gives CASSLGQGGNTGELFF.

The chain has TRBV18 and TRBJ2-3, with 8 nucleotides matching TRBD1. J was trimmed by 1 base and V by 3 bases; bases with no gene match: 6. CDR3 length: 16 amino acids. Per the germline V gene, CDR1 is KGHSH and CDR2 is LQKENI. The CDR3 coding sequence is TGTGCCAGCTCACCGGGACAGGCCGGGGGCACAGATACGCAGTATTTT. Translation: CASSPGQAGGTDTQYF.

This chain links TRBV5-1 with TRBJ1-3, with D tentatively TRBD1 (6 bases). The CDR3 consists of 17 residues. Trimming shortened V by 3 bases and J by 0 bases, and 16 bases separated the two germline ends. Germline CDR1 reads SGHRS; CDR2 reads YFSETQ. CDR3 DNA sequence: TGCGCCAGCAGCTGGGGGTTCGGGGACACCTCTGGAAACACCATATATTTT. It yields the protein CASSWGFGDTSGNTIYF.

The V gene is TRBV10-3, the J gene TRBJ1-1; 10 nucleotides agree with TRBD1. V shed 4 bases and J 6 bases; nucleotides not matched to a gene: 8. The CDR3 covers 15 residues. Per germline, CDR1 ENHRY and CDR2 SYGVKD. The CDR3 sequence: CAISVKTGGGAEAFF. In nucleotides, the CDR3 is TGTGCCATCAGTGTAAAGACAGGGGGCGGTGCTGAAGCTTTCTTT.

V is TRBV19 and J is TRBJ2-1; 10 positions match TRBD2. The J segment lost 9 bases and the V segment lost 4 bases, leaving 12 bases of the junction unmatched. The germline gives CDR1 LNHDA, CDR2 SQIVND (reference sequence). This CDR3 has 16 amino acids. CDR3 nucleotides: TGTGCCAGTAGTACGTCAACTAGCGGGGTAACTGGTGAGCAGTTCTTC. It translates to CASSTSTSGVTGEQFF.

The chain uses TRBV11-2 and TRBJ2-2; D may be TRBD2 (5 bases). This CDR3 has 14 amino acids. Trimming took 0 bases from V and 6 from J, leaving 8 bases between them. The germline gives CDR1 SGHAT, CDR2 FQNNGV. For the CDR3, the DNA is TGTGCCAGCAGCTTAGAGGTAGCGCCCGGGGAGCTGTTTTTT. It specifies CASSLEVAPGELFF.

The V gene is TRBV3-1 (or the pseudogene TRBV3-2), the J gene TRBJ1-4; perhaps TRBD1 as D (6 bases). The length of the CDR3 is 14 residues. Per the germline V gene, CDR1 is LGHDT and CDR2 is YNNKEL (reference sequence). The V end was cut by 6 bases, the J end by 8 bases, with 16 bases between. The CDR3 spells CASRWEGGSEKLFF. The CDR3 region has the DNA TGTGCCAGCAGGTGGGAAGGGGGATCCGAAAAACTGTTTTTT.

J is TRBJ2-5 and V is TRBV5-1, with D possibly TRBD2 on 5 matching bases. The CDR3 spans 13 residues. Trimming cost V 4 bases and J 1 base, with 8 bases left between them. Per the germline V gene, CDR1 is SGHRS and CDR2 is YFSETQ. CDR3 nucleotides: TGCGCCAGCAGCCCGAGGGTCCAAGAGACCCAGTACTTC. It codes for CASSPRVQETQYF.

V usage is TRBV18 and J usage is TRBJ1-1; D is unclear. Germline V gene sequence: CDR1 KGHSH, CDR2 LQKENI. V was cut by 5 bases and J by 1 base, with 8 bases left in between. CDR3 length: 13 residues. CDR3 DNA: TGTGCCAGCTCAACCCGACAGAACACTGAAGCTTTCTTT. This gives the protein CASSTRQNTEAFF.

This clone was found a few times. The chain uses TRBV7-2 and TRBJ1-1; 8 nucleotides line up with TRBD1. The CDR3 has 15 residues. In germline, CDR1 is SGHTA, CDR2 FQGNSA. Trimming took 0 bases from V and 5 from J; bases not matched to a gene: 5. The CDR3 is CASSLAIQGGTEAFF. The CDR3 DNA is TGTGCCAGCAGCTTAGCGATACAGGGGGGGACTGAAGCTTTCTTT.

This clone was recorded a few times. The J gene is TRBJ2-2, the V gene TRBV24-1; a weak D match, TRBD1 (6 bases). CDR1 KGHDR and CDR2 SFDVKD come from the germline V gene. The length of the CDR3 is 16 residues. Trimming shortened V by 6 bases and J by 2 bases, and 15 bases separated the two germline ends. The DNA of the CDR3 is TGTGCCACCAGTCCCTCAGGGGCACTCAACACCGGGGAGCTGTTTTTT. Protein: CATSPSGALNTGELFF.

The rearrangement joins TRBV6-2 or TRBV6-3 to TRBJ2-7; the D gene is possibly TRBD1 (5 bases). Germline V gene sequence: CDR1 MNHEY, CDR2 SVGEGT. The CDR3 covers 15 residues. V lost 0 bases to trimming and J lost 3 bases, with 12 bases between them. CDR3 bases: TGTGCCAGCAGTTACTCGGGGCAGACGGACTACGAGCAGTACTTC. It encodes CASSYSGQTDYEQYF.